Listed below are T cell receptor beta chains from one sample, sequenced in a study of blood T cell repertoires in COVID-19. Only in-frame clones appear in the TCRdb table, and some are missing; sequencing was by immunoSEQ multiplex PCR. The sample yields some 50,000 clones, about nine tenths seen once. Input material: peripheral blood. The origin of the receptors is a human donor in a cohort sampled during active COVID-19. CDR3s include the opening cysteine and the closing phenylalanine or tryptophan. The D gene is left open where the match is weak. The size field is filled for only some rows; it gives once, few, many or a size class.

TRBD2	TRBJ2-1	.	TRBV3-1/TRBV3-2	CASSPQASGYNEQFF	TGTGCCAGCAGCCCACAGGCTAGCGGATACAATGAGCAGTTCTTC
TRBD1	TRBJ1-3	once	TRBV6-6	CATQLAGGRNTIYF	TGTGCCACCCAGTTGGCAGGGGGCCGAAACACCATATATTTT
.	TRBJ2-1	.	TRBV2	CASSAGPGRNEQFF	TGTGCCAGCTCGGCGGGCCCAGGAAGGAATGAGCAGTTCTTC
.	TRBJ2-7	once	TRBV7-9	CASSLAKGRASRSYEQYF	TGTGCCAGCAGCTTAGCAAAGGGTAGGGCTAGCAGGTCCTACGAGCAGTACTTC
.	TRBJ1-1	.	TRBV2	CASSDLGRGNTEAFF	TGTGCCAGCAGTGACTTAGGCAGGGGGAACACTGAAGCTTTCTTT
.	TRBJ2-2	.	TRBV5-4	CASSPQGTTFPGELFF	TGTGCCAGCAGCCCGCAGGGGACCACTTTCCCCGGGGAGCTGTTTTTT
TRBD2	TRBJ2-3	.	TRBV4-2	CASSQISGTSSPDTQYF	TGTGCCAGCAGCCAAATATCCGGGACTAGCAGCCCAGATACGCAGTATTTT
TRBD1	TRBJ1-1	.	TRBV24-1	CATSDPLLGQGRGYSEAFF	TGTGCCACCAGTGATCCCCTTCTGGGACAGGGAAGGGGGTACTCTGAAGCTTTCTTT
.	TRBJ2-4	.	TRBV20-1	CSASMEGKNIQYF	TGCAGTGCTAGTATGGAGGGCAAAAACATTCAGTACTTC
.	TRBJ2-7	.	TRBV5-4	CASSSNNEQYF	TGTGCCAGCAGCTCCAACAACGAGCAGTACTTC
.	TRBJ1-1	medium-sized	TRBV20-1	CSASSGHEAFF	TGCAGTGCTAGCTCGGGACATGAAGCTTTCTTT
.	TRBJ2-7	.	TRBV18	CASSPPNRIFSYEQYF	TGTGCCAGCTCACCACCGAACAGAATATTCTCCTACGAGCAGTACTTC
TRBD1	TRBJ1-1	few	TRBV4-1	CASSPGQVDGGTEAFF	TGCGCCAGCAGCCCGGGACAGGTCGATGGGGGTACTGAAGCTTTCTTT
.	TRBJ2-4	.	TRBV2	CAGSPGRNIQYF	TGTGCCGGAAGTCCGGGAAGAAACATTCAGTACTTC
TRBD2	TRBJ2-5	once	TRBV5-4	CASSLERLAGGQETQYF	TGTGCCAGCAGCTTGGAGCGGCTAGCGGGAGGCCAAGAGACCCAGTACTTC
TRBD1	TRBJ1-5	.	TRBV28	CASGGAPGQGRYNQPQHF	TGTGCCAGCGGGGGGGCCCCGGGACAGGGGCGATACAATCAGCCCCAGCATTTT
TRBD2	TRBJ2-1	few	TRBV28	CASTQWREDNEQFF	TGTGCCAGCACCCAATGGCGGGAGGACAATGAGCAGTTCTTC
TRBD1	TRBJ1-4	.	TRBV19	CAISDRGRGTNEKLFF	TGTGCCATATCGGACAGGGGGCGCGGAACTAATGAAAAACTGTTTTTT
.	TRBJ2-1	.	TRBV7-7	CASSLVKGGPMAEQFF	TGTGCCAGCAGCTTAGTAAAGGGAGGCCCCATGGCTGAGCAGTTCTTC
.	TRBJ1-1	few	TRBV12-3/TRBV12-4	CASSIETEAFF	TGTGCCAGCAGTATTGAGACTGAAGCTTTCTTT
TRBD2	TRBJ2-1	.	TRBV6-5	CASSFSGGNNEQFF	TGTGCCAGCAGTTTTAGCGGGGGGAACAATGAGCAGTTCTTC
.	TRBJ2-2	.	TRBV18	CASSPPSFIQSTGELFF	TGTGCCAGCTCACCACCGTCTTTCATACAGAGCACCGGGGAGCTGTTTTTT
.	TRBJ1-2	.	TRBV28	CASRATANYGYTF	TGTGCCAGCAGGGCTACAGCTAACTATGGCTACACCTTC
.	TRBJ2-3	.	TRBV5-5	CASSLDFGTDTQYF	TGTGCCAGCAGCTTGGACTTCGGCACAGATACGCAGTATTTT
TRBD1	TRBJ1-2	.	TRBV12-3/TRBV12-4	CASEAGGRGYTF	TGTGCCAGTGAGGCAGGGGGACGGGGCTACACCTTC
.	TRBJ2-4	.	TRBV5-1	CASSTLTGRGAKNIQYF	TGCGCCAGCAGTACCCTGACAGGACGGGGAGCCAAAAACATTCAGTACTTC
.	TRBJ1-5	.	TRBV3-1/TRBV3-2	CASSQEVRGTQHF	TGTGCCAGCAGCCAAGAGGTACGGGGGACCCAGCATTTT
.	TRBJ2-5	.	TRBV5-1	CASSLSGGNEETQYF	TGCGCCAGCAGCTTAAGCGGAGGCAACGAAGAGACCCAGTACTTC
TRBD2	TRBJ2-5	.	TRBV28	CASLSGIAQETQYF	TGTGCCAGCCTGAGCGGGATCGCGCAAGAGACCCAGTACTTC
.	TRBJ2-1	.	TRBV14	CASSQDPGWGWVDNNEQFF	TGTGCCAGCAGCCAAGATCCAGGGTGGGGTTGGGTCGATAACAATGAGCAGTTCTTC
TRBD2	TRBJ2-3	once	TRBV7-9	CASSLSAGGLPDTQYF	TGTGCCAGCAGCTTATCGGCGGGAGGGCTTCCAGATACGCAGTATTTT
.	TRBJ2-3	.	TRBV7-9	CASSLGQTGDTQYF	TGTGCCAGCAGCTTAGGACAGACGGGAGATACGCAGTATTTT
.	TRBJ1-3	.	TRBV6-6	CASSQSGQPRTIYF	TGTGCCAGCAGCCAATCAGGACAGCCGAGAACCATATATTTT
TRBD1	TRBJ1-6	.	TRBV28	CASSSRTGPNSPLHF	TGTGCCAGCAGTTCCCGGACAGGCCCTAATTCACCCCTCCACTTT
TRBD1	TRBJ2-1	few	TRBV5-1	CASSWGQGAYNEQFF	TGCGCCAGCAGCTGGGGACAGGGGGCCTACAATGAGCAGTTCTTC
.	TRBJ1-3	.	TRBV28	CASSLAGAGNTIYF	TGTGCCAGCAGTTTGGCAGGGGCTGGAAACACCATATATTTT
TRBD1	TRBJ1-6	.	TRBV6-2/TRBV6-3	CASSYAVDRALAAPLHF	TGTGCCAGCAGTTACGCAGTGGACAGGGCTCTGGCGGCACCCCTCCACTTT
.	TRBJ2-7	.	TRBV6-1	CASSEQGGPPEQYF	TGTGCCAGCAGTGAACAGGGAGGACCCCCGGAGCAGTACTTC
TRBD2	TRBJ2-1	.	TRBV11-2	CASSLTRLAGGGDEQFF	TGTGCCAGCAGCTTAACGAGGCTAGCGGGCGGAGGGGATGAGCAGTTCTTC
.	TRBJ2-2	few	TRBV25-1	CASSAQRVRELFF	TGTGCCAGCAGTGCTCAGAGGGTTCGGGAGCTGTTTTTT
.	TRBJ2-1	.	TRBV5-5	CASSLAGANYNEQFF	TGTGCCAGCAGCTTGGCAGGGGCTAACTACAATGAGCAGTTCTTC
.	TRBJ2-7	.	TRBV18	CASSPDRVLLEQYF	TGTGCCAGCTCACCTGATCGGGTTCTTTTGGAGCAGTACTTC
.	TRBJ2-3	.	TRBV5-6	CASSLRGARLGTQYF	TGTGCCAGCAGCTTGCGGGGGGCCCGCCTAGGTACGCAGTATTTT
.	TRBJ1-4	.	TRBV5-5	CASSLTGQNEKLFF	TGTGCCAGCAGCCTAACAGGGCAAAACGAAAAACTGTTTTTT
.	TRBJ1-2	.	TRBV6-5	CASSYSTRGANYGYTF	TGTGCCAGCAGTTACTCGACCAGGGGAGCTAACTATGGCTACACCTTC
TRBD1	TRBJ2-7	.	TRBV7-2	CASSFTGGVDEQYF	TGTGCCAGCAGCTTCACAGGGGGCGTCGACGAGCAGTACTTC